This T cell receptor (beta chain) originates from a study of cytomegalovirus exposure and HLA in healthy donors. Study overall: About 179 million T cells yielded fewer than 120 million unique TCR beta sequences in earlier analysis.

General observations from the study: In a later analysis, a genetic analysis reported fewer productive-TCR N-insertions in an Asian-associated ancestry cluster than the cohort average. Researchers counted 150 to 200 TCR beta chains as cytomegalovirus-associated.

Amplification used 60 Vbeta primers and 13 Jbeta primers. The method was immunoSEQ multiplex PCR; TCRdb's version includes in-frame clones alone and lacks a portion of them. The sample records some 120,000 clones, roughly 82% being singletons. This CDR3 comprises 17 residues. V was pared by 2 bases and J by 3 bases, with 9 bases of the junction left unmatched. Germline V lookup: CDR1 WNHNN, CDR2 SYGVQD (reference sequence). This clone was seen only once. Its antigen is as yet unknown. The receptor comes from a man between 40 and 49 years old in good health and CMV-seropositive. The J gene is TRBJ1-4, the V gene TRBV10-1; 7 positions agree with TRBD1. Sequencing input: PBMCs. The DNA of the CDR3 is TGCGCCAGCAGTGAGAGGGGGCGGACAGCCTCTAATGAAAAACTGTTTTTT. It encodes CASSERGRTASNEKLFF.